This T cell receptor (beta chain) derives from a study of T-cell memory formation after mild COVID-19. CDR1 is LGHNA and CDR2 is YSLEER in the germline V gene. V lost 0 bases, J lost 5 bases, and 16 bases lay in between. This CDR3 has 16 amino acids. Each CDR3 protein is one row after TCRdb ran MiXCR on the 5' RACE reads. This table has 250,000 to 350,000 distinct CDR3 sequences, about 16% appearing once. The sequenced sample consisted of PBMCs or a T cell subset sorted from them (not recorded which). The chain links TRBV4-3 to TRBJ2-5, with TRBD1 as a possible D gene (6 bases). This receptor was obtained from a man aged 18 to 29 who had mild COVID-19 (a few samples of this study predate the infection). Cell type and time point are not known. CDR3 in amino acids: CASSQDPRGARETQYF. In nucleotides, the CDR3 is TGCGCCAGCAGCCAAGATCCCAGGGGTGCTAGGGAGACCCAGTACTTC.